This T cell receptor (beta chain) was observed in a study of cytomegalovirus exposure and HLA in healthy donors. This CDR3 comprises 16 residues. Germline V gene lookup returns CDR1 SGHDN and CDR2 FVKESK. V dropped 1 base and J dropped 3 bases, with 12 bases sitting between them. The PCR contained 60 Vbeta and 13 Jbeta primers. Assay used: immunoSEQ multiplex PCR; TCRdb lists only in-frame clones, some missing. Of 90,000 to 120,000 clones listed, around 75% are singletons. Every donor was a healthy person donating bone marrow. Comment on this clone: Its antigen is unknown.

General study results and limits: Among the CMV-associated chains, a few were confirmed in vitro as specific for CMV antigens.

The sequenced sample was PBMCs. The source of this sequence is a woman under 30 in good health and CMV-seropositive. The chain carries TRBV14 and TRBJ1-4; the D gene is possibly TRBD1 (6 bases). In DNA form, the CDR3 reads TGTGCCAGCAGCCAAGGTACCGGGGGGCCTAATGAAAAACTGTTTTTT. It codes for CASSQGTGGPNEKLFF. The whole variable domain, remainder taken from reference TRBV14 and TRBJ1-4, is EAGVTQFPSHSVIEKGQTVTLRCDPISGHDNLYWYRRVMGKEIKFLLHFVKESKQDESGMPNNRFLAERTGGTYSTLKVQPAELEDSGVYFCASSQGTGGPNEKLFFGSGTQLSVL.